Each of the 7 T cell receptor beta chains below was sequenced from the same sample in a study of regulatory T cells in long-lasting Graves disease. To make TCR beta libraries, researchers used iRepertoire HTBI primers and Arm-PCR of CDR3 regions. TCRdb re-analysed the multiplex PCR reads in MiXCR, keeping a single row per CDR3 protein. Here the sample spans approximately 400,000 distinct CDR3 sequences, 23% being singletons. Time point given: persistent/refractory GD, antithyroid drugs over 5 years with positive TRAb. The TCR library was made from RNA extracted from PBMCs. The sequencing used peripheral blood mononuclear cells (PBMCs), collected when the disease was refractory, from a patient treated with antithyroid drugs. The receptors were sampled from a woman between 40 and 55 years old with Graves disease.

The chain is built from TRBV7-9 and TRBJ1-4, with D perhaps matching TRBD1 (6 bases). V was clipped by 1 base and J by 6 bases, with 9 bases between them. The germline CDR1 and CDR2 sequences are SEHNR and FQNEAQ (reference sequence). The CDR3 sequence is 14 residues long. CDR3 in DNA: TGTGCCAGCAGCTTAGGCAGGGGAGATGAAAAACTGTTTTTT. Translating it yields CASSLGRGDEKLFF.

This clonotype has a count of ten or more. V gene TRBV12-3 or TRBV12-4 combines with J gene TRBJ1-1; weak D call: TRBD1 (6 bases). V was clipped by 1 base and J by 3 bases, with 15 bases between them. The CDR3 totals 16 residues. The CDR3 spells CASSLVIRGSDTEAFF. CDR3 DNA: TGTGCCAGCAGTTTAGTCATCAGGGGCTCGGACACTGAAGCTTTCTTT.

This clonotype was counted at least ten times. V is TRBV2 and J is TRBJ1-1; D is unresolved. With 7 bases removed from V and 5 bases from J, the gap between germline ends came to 8 bases. The CDR3 extends over 11 amino acids. Germline CDR1 reads SNHLY; CDR2 reads FYNNEI. The CDR3 DNA reads TGTGCCAGCACGGGAGGGACTGAAGCTTTCTTT. This codes for CASTGGTEAFF. The whole variable domain, filled in from reference TRBV2 and TRBJ1-1, reads EPEVTQTPSHQVTQMGQEVILRCVPISNHLYFYWYRQILGQKVEFLVSFYNNEISEKSEIFDDQFSVERPDGSNFTLKIRSTKLEDSAMYFCASTGGTEAFFGQGTRLTVV.

In this sample, this clonotype turned up a few times. The chain has TRBV28 and TRBJ1-4, with D perhaps TRBD1 (6 bases). The CDR3 sequence is 14 residues long. Looked up from germline, CDR1 is MDHEN and CDR2 is SYDVKM. V dropped 7 bases and J dropped 0 bases, with 9 bases sitting between them. The DNA for the CDR3 is TGTGCCAGCATCCGGGACACAACTAATGAAAAACTGTTTTTT. It codes for CASIRDTTNEKLFF.

This clonotype was seen repeatedly, ten times or more. V and J are TRBV28 and TRBJ1-2; tentative D call: TRBD1 (5 bases). V lost 6 bases and J 10 bases, leaving 18 bases between the germline ends. CDR3 length equals 13 residues. Per germline, CDR1 MDHEN and CDR2 SYDVKM. As DNA, the CDR3 is TGTGCCAGCAGCCCGAGGGGAGGGGATGACTACACCTTC. Translated: CASSPRGGDDYTF.

This clonotype showed up many times. The V gene is TRBV28, the J gene TRBJ1-1; 9 bases align to TRBD1. The length of the CDR3 is 15 residues. V lost 5 bases to trimming and J lost 5 bases; unmatched junction nucleotides: 9. Germline lookup yields CDR1 MDHEN and CDR2 SYDVKM. The CDR3 DNA follows: TGTGCCAGCAGTCCGGGACAGGGAGGACGGACTGAAGCTTTCTTT. This sequence encodes CASSPGQGGRTEAFF.

This clonotype was picked up one time. Being one base from a much bigger clone, this may be a read error. The rearrangement links TRBV6-1 to TRBJ1-5; 11 bases are a match to TRBD1. Losses at the gene ends were 4 bases for V and 6 bases for J; bases not matched to a gene: 8. Germline V gives CDR1 MNHNS, CDR2 SASEGT. The CDR3 is 16 amino acids. CDR3 DNA: TGTGCCAGCAGTGGAGGGGACAGGGGGGCAGGTCAGCCCCAGCATTTT. Translation gives CASSGGDRGAGQPQHF.